Listed below are T cell receptor beta chains from one sample, sequenced in a study of spatial heterogeneity in lung cancer. MiXCR, run by TCRdb on the 5' RACE reads, gives a single entry per CDR3 protein. The sample has 20,000 to 25,000 distinct CDR3 sequences, approximately 5.8% seen once; the top ten hold approximately 30%. Sequences were derived from PBMCs, sampled at surgery. Receptors were obtained from a male donor with early-stage non-small cell lung cancer. Each CDR3 is given with its conserved first and last residue. The D gene is left open where the match is weak. Size is stated for part of the rows, as once, few or many counts, or as a class when the clone is expanded.

clone_size: many; d_call: .; j_call: TRBJ2-7; v_call: TRBV6-1; cdr3_nt: TGTGCCAGCAGTGAAGGGATCGCGGGACTCTATTCCTACGAGCAGTACTTC; cdr3_aa: CASSEGIAGLYSYEQYF
clone_size: few; d_call: .; j_call: TRBJ1-3; v_call: TRBV7-2; cdr3_nt: TGTGCCAGCAGCCCCCAGCAGACAGTTGGAAACACCATATATTTT; cdr3_aa: CASSPQQTVGNTIYF
clone_size: many; d_call: .; j_call: TRBJ2-2; v_call: TRBV7-3; cdr3_nt: TGTGCCAGCAGCCTAGCTCAGGGGAACACCGGGGAGCTGTTTTTT; cdr3_aa: CASSLAQGNTGELFF
clone_size: many; d_call: .; j_call: TRBJ1-5; v_call: TRBV12-3/TRBV12-4; cdr3_nt: TGTGCCAGCAGTTATGGGACCCCCCCGGCCCAGCATTTT; cdr3_aa: CASSYGTPPAQHF
clone_size: many; d_call: .; j_call: TRBJ2-5; v_call: TRBV2; cdr3_nt: TGTGCCAGCAGTGCGGGCAGCCTGTCAGAGACCCAGTACTTC; cdr3_aa: CASSAGSLSETQYF
clone_size: many; d_call: .; j_call: TRBJ1-3; v_call: TRBV5-6; cdr3_nt: TGTGCCAGCGGGTCTTCGGCGAGCTCTGGAAACACCATATATTTT; cdr3_aa: CASGSSASSGNTIYF
clone_size: once; d_call: TRBD1; j_call: TRBJ2-2; v_call: TRBV5-1; cdr3_nt: TGCGCCAGCAGCCGACCCGGACAGGGTAACACCGGGGAGCTGTTTTTT; cdr3_aa: CASSRPGQGNTGELFF
clone_size: .; d_call: .; j_call: TRBJ2-7; v_call: TRBV7-2; cdr3_nt: TGTGCCAGCAGCTTATTCAGCGGGCCACAGGGGGAGCAGTACTTC; cdr3_aa: CASSLFSGPQGEQYF
clone_size: .; d_call: .; j_call: TRBJ2-7; v_call: TRBV7-9; cdr3_nt: TGTGCCAGCAGCTCCGACAGGAGCTCCTACGAGCAGTACTTC; cdr3_aa: CASSSDRSSYEQYF
clone_size: medium-sized; d_call: TRBD2; j_call: TRBJ2-5; v_call: TRBV18; cdr3_nt: TGTGCCAGCTCTAGGCGGGAGGAGACCCAGTACTTC; cdr3_aa: CASSRREETQYF
clone_size: many; d_call: TRBD2; j_call: TRBJ2-4; v_call: TRBV11-2; cdr3_nt: TGTGCCAGCAGCTTGAGGGAGGGATTAAACATTCAGTACTTC; cdr3_aa: CASSLREGLNIQYF
clone_size: .; d_call: .; j_call: TRBJ1-6; v_call: TRBV12-3/TRBV12-4; cdr3_nt: TGTACCAGCAGCCCAGAAAATTCACCCCTCCACTTT; cdr3_aa: CTSSPENSPLHF
clone_size: .; d_call: TRBD1; j_call: TRBJ2-7; v_call: TRBV12-3/TRBV12-4; cdr3_nt: TGTGCCAGCAGTTTAGGGACAGGTTTCGACTACGAGCAGTACTTC; cdr3_aa: CASSLGTGFDYEQYF
clone_size: .; d_call: TRBD2; j_call: TRBJ2-1; v_call: TRBV5-1; cdr3_nt: TGCGCCAGCAGCTTGGGGGGACTAGCGGGAGGAGGGTACAATGAGCAGTTCTTC; cdr3_aa: CASSLGGLAGGGYNEQFF
clone_size: many; d_call: TRBD1; j_call: TRBJ2-7; v_call: TRBV4-1; cdr3_nt: TGCGCCAGCAGCCAAGATCACGGACAGGGAACCTTGGGTCTCTCCTACGAGCAGTACTTC; cdr3_aa: CASSQDHGQGTLGLSYEQYF
clone_size: many; d_call: TRBD1; j_call: TRBJ2-5; v_call: TRBV7-9; cdr3_nt: TGTGCCAGCTCCGTTGGGCAGGGGGCGACGGAGACCCAGTACTTC; cdr3_aa: CASSVGQGATETQYF
clone_size: many; d_call: TRBD2; j_call: TRBJ2-1; v_call: TRBV5-6; cdr3_nt: TGTGCCAGCAGTTTAGCGGGAGGGCCCCACAATGAGCAGTTCTTC; cdr3_aa: CASSLAGGPHNEQFF
clone_size: many; d_call: TRBD1; j_call: TRBJ1-1; v_call: TRBV6-2/TRBV6-3; cdr3_nt: TGTGCCACTTCGGACAGGTCGAACACTGAAGCTTTCTTT; cdr3_aa: CATSDRSNTEAFF
clone_size: many; d_call: .; j_call: TRBJ1-5; v_call: TRBV12-3/TRBV12-4; cdr3_nt: TGTGCCAGCAGTTTCAATGGGCAGGGAGGCCAGCCCCAGCATTTT; cdr3_aa: CASSFNGQGGQPQHF
clone_size: many; d_call: .; j_call: TRBJ1-1; v_call: TRBV7-3; cdr3_nt: TGTGCCAGCAGCTTGTACCAGCTGATAAACACTGAAGCTTTCTTT; cdr3_aa: CASSLYQLINTEAFF